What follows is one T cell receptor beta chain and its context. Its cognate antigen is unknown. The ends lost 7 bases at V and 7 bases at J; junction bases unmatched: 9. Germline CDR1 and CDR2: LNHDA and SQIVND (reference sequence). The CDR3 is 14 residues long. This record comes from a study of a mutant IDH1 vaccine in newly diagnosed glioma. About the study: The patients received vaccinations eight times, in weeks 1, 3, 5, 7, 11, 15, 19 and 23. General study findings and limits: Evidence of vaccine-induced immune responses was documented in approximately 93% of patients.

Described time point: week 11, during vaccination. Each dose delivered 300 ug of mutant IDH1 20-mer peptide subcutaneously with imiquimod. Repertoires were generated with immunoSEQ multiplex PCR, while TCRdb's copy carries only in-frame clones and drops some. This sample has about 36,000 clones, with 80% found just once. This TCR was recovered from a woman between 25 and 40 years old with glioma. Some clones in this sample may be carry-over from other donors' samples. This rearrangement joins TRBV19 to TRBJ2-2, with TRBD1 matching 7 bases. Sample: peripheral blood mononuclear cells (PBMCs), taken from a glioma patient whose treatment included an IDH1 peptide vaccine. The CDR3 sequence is CASKIQGDGGELFF. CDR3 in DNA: TGTGCCAGTAAAATCCAGGGGGACGGCGGGGAGCTGTTTTTT.